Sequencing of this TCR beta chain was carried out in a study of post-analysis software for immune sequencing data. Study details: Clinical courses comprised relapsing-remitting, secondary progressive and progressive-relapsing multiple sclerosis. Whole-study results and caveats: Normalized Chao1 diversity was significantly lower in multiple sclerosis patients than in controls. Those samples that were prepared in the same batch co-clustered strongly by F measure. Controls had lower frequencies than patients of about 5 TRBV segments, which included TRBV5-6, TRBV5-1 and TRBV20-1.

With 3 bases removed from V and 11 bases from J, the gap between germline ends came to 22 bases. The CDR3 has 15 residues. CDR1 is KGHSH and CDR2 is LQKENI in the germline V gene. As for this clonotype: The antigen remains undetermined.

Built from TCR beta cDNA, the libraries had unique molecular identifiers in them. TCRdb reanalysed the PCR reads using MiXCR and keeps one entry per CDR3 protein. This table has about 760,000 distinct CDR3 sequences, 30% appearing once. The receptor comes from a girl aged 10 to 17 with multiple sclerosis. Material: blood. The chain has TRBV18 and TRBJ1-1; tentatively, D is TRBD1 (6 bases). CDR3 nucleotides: TGTGCCAGCTCACCGAGAGCAGGGGTCTCGGACGGGGCTTTCTTT. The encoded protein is CASSPRAGVSDGAFF.